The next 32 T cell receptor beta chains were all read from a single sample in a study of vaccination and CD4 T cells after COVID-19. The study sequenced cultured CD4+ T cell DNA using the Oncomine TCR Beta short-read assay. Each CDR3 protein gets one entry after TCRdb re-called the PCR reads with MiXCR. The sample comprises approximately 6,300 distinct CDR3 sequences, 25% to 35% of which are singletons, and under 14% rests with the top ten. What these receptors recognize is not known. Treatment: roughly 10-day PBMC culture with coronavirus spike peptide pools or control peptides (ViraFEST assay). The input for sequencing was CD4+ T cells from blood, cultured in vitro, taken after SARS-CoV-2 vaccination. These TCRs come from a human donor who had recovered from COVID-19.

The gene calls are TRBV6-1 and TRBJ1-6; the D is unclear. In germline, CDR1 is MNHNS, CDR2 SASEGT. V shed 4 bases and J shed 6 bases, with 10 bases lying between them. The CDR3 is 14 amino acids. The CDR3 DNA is TGTGCCAGCAGTGGACGGAGCTTTAATTCACCCCTCCACTTT. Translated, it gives CASSGRSFNSPLHF.

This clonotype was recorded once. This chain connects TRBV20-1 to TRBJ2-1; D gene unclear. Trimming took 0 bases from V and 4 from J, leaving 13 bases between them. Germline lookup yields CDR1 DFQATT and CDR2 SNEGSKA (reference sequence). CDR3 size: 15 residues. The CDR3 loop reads CSARDAAILYNEQFF. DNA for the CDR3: TGCAGTGCTAGAGACGCAGCAATATTGTACAATGAGCAGTTCTTC.

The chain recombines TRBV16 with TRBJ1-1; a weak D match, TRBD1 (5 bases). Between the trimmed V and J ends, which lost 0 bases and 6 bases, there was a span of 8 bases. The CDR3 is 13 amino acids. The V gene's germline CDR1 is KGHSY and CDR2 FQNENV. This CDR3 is CASSQSRGAEAFF. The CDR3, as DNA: TGTGCCAGCAGCCAATCACGGGGCGCTGAAGCTTTCTTT.

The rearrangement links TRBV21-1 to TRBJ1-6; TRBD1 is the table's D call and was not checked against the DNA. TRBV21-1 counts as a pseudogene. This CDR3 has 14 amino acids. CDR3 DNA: TGTGCCAGCCCACCGGGACAGGGGAATTCACCCCTCCACTTT. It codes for CASPPGQGNSPLHF.

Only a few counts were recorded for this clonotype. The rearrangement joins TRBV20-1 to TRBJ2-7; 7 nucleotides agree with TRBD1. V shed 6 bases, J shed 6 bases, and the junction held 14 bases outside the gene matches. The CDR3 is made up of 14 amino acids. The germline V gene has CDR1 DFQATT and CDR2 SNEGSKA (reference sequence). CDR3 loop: CSAPYRGPFAEQYF. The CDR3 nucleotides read TGCAGTGCGCCTTACAGGGGACCCTTCGCCGAGCAGTACTTC.

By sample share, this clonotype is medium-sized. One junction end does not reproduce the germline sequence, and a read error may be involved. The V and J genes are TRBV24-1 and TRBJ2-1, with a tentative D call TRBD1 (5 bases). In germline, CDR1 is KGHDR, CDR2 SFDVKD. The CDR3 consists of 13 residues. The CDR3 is CATSDPRRDRLIF. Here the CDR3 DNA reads TGTGCCACCAGTGATCCTAGGAGAGACAGACTCATCTTC.

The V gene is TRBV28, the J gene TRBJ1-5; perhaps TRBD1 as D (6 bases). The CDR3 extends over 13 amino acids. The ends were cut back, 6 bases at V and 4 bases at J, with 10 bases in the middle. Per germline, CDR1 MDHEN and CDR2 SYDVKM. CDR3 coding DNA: TGTGCCAGCAGCCGGACAGTGAATCAGCCCCAGCATTTT. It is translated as CASSRTVNQPQHF.

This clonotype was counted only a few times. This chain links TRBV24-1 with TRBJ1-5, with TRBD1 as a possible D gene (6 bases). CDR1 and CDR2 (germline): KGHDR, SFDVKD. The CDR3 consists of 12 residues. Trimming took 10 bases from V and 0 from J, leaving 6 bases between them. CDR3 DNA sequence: TGTGCCACACAGGGTAGCAATCAGCCCCAGCATTTT. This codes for CATQGSNQPQHF.

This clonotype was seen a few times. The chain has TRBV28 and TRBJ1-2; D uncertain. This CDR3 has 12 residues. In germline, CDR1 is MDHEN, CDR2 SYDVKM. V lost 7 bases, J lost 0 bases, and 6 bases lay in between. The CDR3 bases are TGTGCCAGCATGGACGCTAACTATGGCTACACCTTC. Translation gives CASMDANYGYTF.

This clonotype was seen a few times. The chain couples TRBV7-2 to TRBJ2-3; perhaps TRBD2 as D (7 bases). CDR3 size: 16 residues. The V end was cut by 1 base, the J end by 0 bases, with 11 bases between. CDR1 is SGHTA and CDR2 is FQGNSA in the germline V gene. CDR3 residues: CASSLVWGGSTDTQYF. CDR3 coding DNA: TGTGCCAGCAGCTTAGTGTGGGGGGGCAGCACAGATACGCAGTATTTT. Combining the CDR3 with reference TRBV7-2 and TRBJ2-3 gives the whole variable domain GAGVSQSPSNKVTEKGKDVELRCDPISGHTALYWYRQSLGQGLEFLIYFQGNSAPDKSGLPSDRFSAERTGGSVSTLTIQRTQQEDSAVYLCASSLVWGGSTDTQYFGPGTRLTVL.

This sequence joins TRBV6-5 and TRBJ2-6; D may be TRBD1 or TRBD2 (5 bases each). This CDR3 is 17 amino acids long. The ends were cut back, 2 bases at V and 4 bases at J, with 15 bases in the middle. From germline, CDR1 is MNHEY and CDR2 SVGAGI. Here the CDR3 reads CASSYRGEGSGANVLTF. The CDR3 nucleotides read TGTGCCAGCAGTTACCGGGGCGAGGGGTCCGGGGCCAACGTCCTGACTTTC.

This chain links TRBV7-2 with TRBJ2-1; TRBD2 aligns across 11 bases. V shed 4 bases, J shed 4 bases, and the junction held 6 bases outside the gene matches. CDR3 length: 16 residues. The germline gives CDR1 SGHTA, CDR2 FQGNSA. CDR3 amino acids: CASSSIAGGKYNEQFF. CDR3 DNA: TGTGCCAGCAGCTCCATAGCGGGGGGGAAGTACAATGAGCAGTTCTTC.

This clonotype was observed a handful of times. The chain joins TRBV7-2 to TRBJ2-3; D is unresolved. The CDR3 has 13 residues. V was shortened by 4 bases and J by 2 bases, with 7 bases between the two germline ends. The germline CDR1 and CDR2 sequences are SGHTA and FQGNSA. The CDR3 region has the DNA TGTGCCAGCAGCTCCCCCCTCACAGATACGCAGTATTTT. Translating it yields CASSSPLTDTQYF. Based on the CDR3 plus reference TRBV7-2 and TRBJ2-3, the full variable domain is GAGVSQSPSNKVTEKGKDVELRCDPISGHTALYWYRQSLGQGLEFLIYFQGNSAPDKSGLPSDRFSAERTGGSVSTLTIQRTQQEDSAVYLCASSSPLTDTQYFGPGTRLTVL.

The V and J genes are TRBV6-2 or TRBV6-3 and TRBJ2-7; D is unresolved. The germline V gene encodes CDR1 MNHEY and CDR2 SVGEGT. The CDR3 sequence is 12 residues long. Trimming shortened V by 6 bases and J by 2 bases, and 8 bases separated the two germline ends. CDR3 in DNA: TGTGCCAGCAGCACACCGCCCTACGAGCAGTACTTC. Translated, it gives CASSTPPYEQYF.

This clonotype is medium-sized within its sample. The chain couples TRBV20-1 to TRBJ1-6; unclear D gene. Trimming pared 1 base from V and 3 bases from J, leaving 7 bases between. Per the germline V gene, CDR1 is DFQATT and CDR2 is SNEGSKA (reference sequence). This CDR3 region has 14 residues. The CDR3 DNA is TGCAGTGCTAGAGGGGCAGGCTATAATTCACCCCTCCACTTT. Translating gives CSARGAGYNSPLHF.

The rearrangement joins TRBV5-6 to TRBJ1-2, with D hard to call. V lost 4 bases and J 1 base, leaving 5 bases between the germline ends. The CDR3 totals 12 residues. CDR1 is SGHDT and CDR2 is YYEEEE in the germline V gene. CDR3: CASSTGNYGYTF. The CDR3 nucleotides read TGTGCCAGCAGCACGGGTAACTATGGCTACACCTTC.

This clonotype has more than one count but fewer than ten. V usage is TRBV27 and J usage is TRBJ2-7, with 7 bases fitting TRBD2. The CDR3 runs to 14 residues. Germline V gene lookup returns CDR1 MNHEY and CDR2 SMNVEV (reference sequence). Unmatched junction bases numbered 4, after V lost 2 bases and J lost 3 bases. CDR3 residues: CASSLVGGDYEQYF. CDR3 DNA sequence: TGTGCCAGCAGTTTAGTGGGGGGGGACTACGAGCAGTACTTC.

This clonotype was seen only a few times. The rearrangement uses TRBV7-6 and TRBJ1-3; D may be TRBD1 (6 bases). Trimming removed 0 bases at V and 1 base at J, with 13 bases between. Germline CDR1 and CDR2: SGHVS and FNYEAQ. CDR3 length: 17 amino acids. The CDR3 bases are TGTGCCAGCAGCTTAGCCCTAGGGGGGAATTCTGGAAACACCATATATTTT. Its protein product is CASSLALGGNSGNTIYF. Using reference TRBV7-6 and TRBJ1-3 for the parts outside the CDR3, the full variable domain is GAGVSQSPRYKVTKRGQDVALRCDPISGHVSLYWYRQALGQGPEFLTYFNYEAQQDKSGLPNDRFSAERPEGSISTLTIQRTEQRDSAMYRCASSLALGGNSGNTIYFGEGSWLTVV.

CDR3 loop: CSVEDDDRRSYF. DNA of the CDR3: TGCAGCGTTGAAGATGACGACAGGAGGTCGTACTTC. The chain has TRBV29-1 and TRBJ2-7; D is possibly TRBD1 (6 bases). V lost 0 bases, J lost 12 bases, and 15 bases lay in between. This CDR3 spans 12 amino acids. Germline V lookup: CDR1 SQVTM, CDR2 ANQGSEA.

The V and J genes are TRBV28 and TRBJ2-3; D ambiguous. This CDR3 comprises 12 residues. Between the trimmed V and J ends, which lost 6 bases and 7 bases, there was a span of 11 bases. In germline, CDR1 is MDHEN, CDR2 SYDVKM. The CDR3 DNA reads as TGTGCCAGCAGCCCAACCCCGAATACGCAGTATTTT. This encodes CASSPTPNTQYF. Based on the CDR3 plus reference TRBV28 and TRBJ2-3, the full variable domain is DVKVTQSSRYLVKRTGEKVFLECVQDMDHENMFWYRQDPGLGLRLIYFSYDVKMKEKGDIPEGYSVSREKKERFSLILESASTNQTSMYLCASSPTPNTQYFGPGTRLTVL.

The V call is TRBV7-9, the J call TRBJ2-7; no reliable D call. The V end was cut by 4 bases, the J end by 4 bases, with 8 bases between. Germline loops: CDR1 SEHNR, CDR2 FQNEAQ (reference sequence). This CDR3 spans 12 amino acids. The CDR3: CASSSTRYEQYF. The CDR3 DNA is TGTGCCAGCAGCTCGACTCGTTACGAGCAGTACTTC.

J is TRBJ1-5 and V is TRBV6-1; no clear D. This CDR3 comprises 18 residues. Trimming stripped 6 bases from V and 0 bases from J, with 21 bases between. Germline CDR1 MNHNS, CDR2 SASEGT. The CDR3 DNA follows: TGTGCCAGCAGCCCCGCCCCAGTTGTAAGTGATAGCAATCAGCCCCAGCATTTT. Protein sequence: CASSPAPVVSDSNQPQHF.

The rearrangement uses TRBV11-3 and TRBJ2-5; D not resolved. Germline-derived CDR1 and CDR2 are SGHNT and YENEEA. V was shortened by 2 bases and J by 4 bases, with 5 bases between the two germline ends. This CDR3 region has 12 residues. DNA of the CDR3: TGTGCCAGCAGCTTACGAGGAGAGACCCAGTACTTC. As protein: CASSLRGETQYF.

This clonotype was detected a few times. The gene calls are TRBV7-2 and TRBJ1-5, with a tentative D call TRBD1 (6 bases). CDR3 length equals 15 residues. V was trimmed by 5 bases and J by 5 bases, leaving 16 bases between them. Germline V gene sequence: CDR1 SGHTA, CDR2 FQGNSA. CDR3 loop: CASSLTGRGYQPQHF. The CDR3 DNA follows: TGTGCCAGCAGCCTCACCGGCAGGGGTTATCAGCCCCAGCATTTT. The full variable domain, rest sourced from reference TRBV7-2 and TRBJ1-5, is GAGVSQSPSNKVTEKGKDVELRCDPISGHTALYWYRQSLGQGLEFLIYFQGNSAPDKSGLPSDRFSAERTGGSVSTLTIQRTQQEDSAVYLCASSLTGRGYQPQHFGDGTRLSIL.

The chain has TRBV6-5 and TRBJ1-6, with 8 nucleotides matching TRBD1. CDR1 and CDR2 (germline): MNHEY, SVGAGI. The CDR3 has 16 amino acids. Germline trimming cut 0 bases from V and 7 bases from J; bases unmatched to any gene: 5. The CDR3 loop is CASSYSIGQGNSPLHF. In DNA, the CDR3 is TGTGCCAGCAGTTACTCGATAGGACAGGGAAATTCACCCCTCCACTTT.

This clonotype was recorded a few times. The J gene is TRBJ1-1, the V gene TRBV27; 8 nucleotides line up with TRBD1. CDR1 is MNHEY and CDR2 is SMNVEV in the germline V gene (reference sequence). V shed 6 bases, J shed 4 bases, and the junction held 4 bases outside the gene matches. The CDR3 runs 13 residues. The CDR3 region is CASSQGAGTEAFF. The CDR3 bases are TGTGCCAGCAGCCAGGGGGCGGGCACTGAAGCTTTCTTT.

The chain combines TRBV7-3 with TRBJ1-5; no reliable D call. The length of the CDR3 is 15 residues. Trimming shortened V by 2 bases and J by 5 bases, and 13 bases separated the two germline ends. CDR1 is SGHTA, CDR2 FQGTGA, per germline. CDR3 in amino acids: CASSLFEGKDQPQHF. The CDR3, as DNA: TGTGCCAGCAGCTTATTCGAAGGAAAGGATCAGCCCCAGCATTTT.

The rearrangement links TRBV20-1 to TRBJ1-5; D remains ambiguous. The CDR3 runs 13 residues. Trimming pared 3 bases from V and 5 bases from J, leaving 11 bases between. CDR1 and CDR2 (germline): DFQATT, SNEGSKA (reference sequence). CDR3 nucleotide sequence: TGCAGTGCTAGGGAAACAATTCATCAGCCCCAGCATTTT. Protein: CSARETIHQPQHF.

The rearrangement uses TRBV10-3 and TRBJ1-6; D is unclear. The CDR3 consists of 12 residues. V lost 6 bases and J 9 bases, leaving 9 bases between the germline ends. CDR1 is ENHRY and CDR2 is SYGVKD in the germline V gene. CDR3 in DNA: TGTGCCATCAGCATATCCTCTTCACCCCTCCACTTT. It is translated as CAISISSSPLHF.

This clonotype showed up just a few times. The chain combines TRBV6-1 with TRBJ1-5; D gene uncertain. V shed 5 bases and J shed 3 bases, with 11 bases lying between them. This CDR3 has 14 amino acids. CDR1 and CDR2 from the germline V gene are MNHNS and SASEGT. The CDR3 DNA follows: TGTGCCAGCAGTTCCACCAGTCCCAATCAGCCCCAGCATTTT. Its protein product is CASSSTSPNQPQHF.

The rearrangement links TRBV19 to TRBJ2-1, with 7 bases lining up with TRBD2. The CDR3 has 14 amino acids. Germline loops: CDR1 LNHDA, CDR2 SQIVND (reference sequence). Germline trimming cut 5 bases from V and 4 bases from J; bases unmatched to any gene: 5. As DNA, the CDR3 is TGTGCCAGTAGTGTCGGACTAGAGTACAATGAGCAGTTCTTC. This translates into CASSVGLEYNEQFF.

CDR3 amino acids: CASSVEQGLANYGYTF. CDR3 in DNA: TGTGCCAGCAGCGTGGAACAGGGGCTTGCTAACTATGGCTACACCTTC. The chain couples TRBV7-6 to TRBJ1-2, with 7 bases fitting TRBD1. The CDR3 length is 16 residues. J was trimmed by 0 bases and V by 5 bases; bases with no gene match: 9. CDR1 is SGHVS, CDR2 FNYEAQ, per germline. Drawing the rest from reference TRBV7-6 and TRBJ1-2, the complete variable domain is GAGVSQSPRYKVTKRGQDVALRCDPISGHVSLYWYRQALGQGPEFLTYFNYEAQQDKSGLPNDRFSAERPEGSISTLTIQRTEQRDSAMYRCASSVEQGLANYGYTFGSGTRLTVV.